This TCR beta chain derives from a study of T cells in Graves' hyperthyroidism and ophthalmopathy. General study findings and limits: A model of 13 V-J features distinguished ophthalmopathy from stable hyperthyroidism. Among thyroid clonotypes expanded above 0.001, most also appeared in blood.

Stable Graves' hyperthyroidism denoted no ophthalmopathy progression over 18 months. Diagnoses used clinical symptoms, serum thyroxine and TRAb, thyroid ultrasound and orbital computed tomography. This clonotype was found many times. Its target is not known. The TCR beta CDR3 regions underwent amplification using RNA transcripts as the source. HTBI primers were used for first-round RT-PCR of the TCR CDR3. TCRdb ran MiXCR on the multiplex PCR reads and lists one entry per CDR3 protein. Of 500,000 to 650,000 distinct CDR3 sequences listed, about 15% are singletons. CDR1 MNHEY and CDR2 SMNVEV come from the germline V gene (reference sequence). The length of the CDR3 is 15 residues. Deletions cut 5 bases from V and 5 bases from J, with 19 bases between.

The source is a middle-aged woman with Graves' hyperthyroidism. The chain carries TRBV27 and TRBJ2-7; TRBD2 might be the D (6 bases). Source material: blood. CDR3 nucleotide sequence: TGTGCCAGCAGTCTAGGGCAGGGAGGCCTCGACGAGCAGTACTTC. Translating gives CASSLGQGGLDEQYF.